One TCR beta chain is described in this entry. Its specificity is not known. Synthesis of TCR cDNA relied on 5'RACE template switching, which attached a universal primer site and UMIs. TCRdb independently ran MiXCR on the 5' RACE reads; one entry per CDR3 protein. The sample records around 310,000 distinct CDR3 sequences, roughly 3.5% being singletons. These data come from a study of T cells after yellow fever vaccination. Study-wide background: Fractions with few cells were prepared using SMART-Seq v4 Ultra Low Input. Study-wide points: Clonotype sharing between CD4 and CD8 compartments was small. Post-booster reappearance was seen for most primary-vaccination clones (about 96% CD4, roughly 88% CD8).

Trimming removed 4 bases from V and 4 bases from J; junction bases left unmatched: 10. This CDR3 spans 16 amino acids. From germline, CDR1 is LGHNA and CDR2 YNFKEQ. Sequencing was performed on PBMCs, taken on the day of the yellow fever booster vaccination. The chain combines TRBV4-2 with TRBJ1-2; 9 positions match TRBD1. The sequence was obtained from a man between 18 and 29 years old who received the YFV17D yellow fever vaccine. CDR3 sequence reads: CASSRTQGAPGYGYTF. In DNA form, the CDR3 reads TGTGCCAGCAGCCGAACACAGGGGGCCCCTGGCTATGGCTACACCTTC.